This T cell receptor beta chain was recorded in a study of CD8+ T cells in alopecia areata. Overall study findings and caveats: Tofacitinib produced a significant decrease in scalp clonality and in expanded CD8+ clones among the top 100. Sequences from scalp samples also cover resident alphabeta T cells of normal skin. TCR sharing was clearer in mice than between patients, perhaps partly owing to patient HLA diversity. Affected scalp, especially in alopecia totalis/universalis, had a higher clonality than normal scalp did.

The table lists this clone with a few counts. Its antigen is unknown. The CDR3 loop spans 16 amino acids. Deletions cut 1 base from V and 7 bases from J, with 16 bases between. Germline CDR1 reads SGHDN; CDR2 reads FVKESK. It was cDNA, reverse transcribed from extracted RNA, that served as the sequencing template. The assay was immunoSEQ multiplex PCR, and TCRdb's table has in-frame clones only and misses some. The sample lists 150,000 to 200,000 clones; 64% were seen once. Treatment denoted: oral pan-JAK inhibitor, 5-10 mg twice daily. The chain combines TRBV14 with TRBJ2-2; the D gene is possibly TRBD1 (5 bases). This receptor was obtained from a human donor with alopecia areata. Sequenced material: CD4+ T cells sorted from blood, taken at approximately week 50, from a patient treated with tofacitinib. In DNA form, the CDR3 reads TGTGCCAGCAGCCAAGTAGATTACAGGTCTAACGGGGAGCTGTTTTTT. Translation gives CASSQVDYRSNGELFF.